Following are 20 T cell receptor beta chains from one sample sequenced in a study of cytomegalovirus exposure and HLA in healthy donors. Amplification used 60 Vbeta primers and 13 Jbeta primers. Sequenced by immunoSEQ multiplex PCR; TCRdb stores in-frame clones only, minus some. The repertoire holds about 140,000 clones, with about four fifths as singletons. The sequenced sample consisted of PBMCs. The receptors derive from a male donor in good health and CMV-seronegative.

This chain joins TRBV2 and TRBJ2-5; TRBD2 matches 12 bases. Germline values: CDR1 SNHLY, CDR2 FYNNEI. The CDR3 is made up of 17 amino acids. J gave up 7 bases and V 2 bases, and 11 bases lay outside the gene matches. CDR3 bases: TGTGCCAGCAGTGAACTAGCGGGGGGGCATACGGGACGGACCCAGTACTTC. Translated, it gives CASSELAGGHTGRTQYF. The whole variable domain, filled in from reference TRBV2 and TRBJ2-5, reads EPEVTQTPSHQVTQMGQEVILRCVPISNHLYFYWYRQILGQKVEFLVSFYNNEISEKSEIFDDQFSVERPDGSNFTLKIRSTKLEDSAMYFCASSELAGGHTGRTQYFGPGTRLLVL.

This clone was detected a few times. The chain joins TRBV10-3 to TRBJ1-1; unclear D gene. Trimming pared 0 bases from V and 0 bases from J, leaving 14 bases between. This CDR3 spans 17 amino acids. CDR1 and CDR2 from the germline V gene are ENHRY and SYGVKD. The CDR3 loop is CAISESFGEPMNTEAFF. The CDR3 nucleotides read TGTGCCATCAGTGAGTCGTTCGGGGAACCCATGAACACTGAAGCTTTCTTT.

This clone was seen only once. The gene calls are TRBV20-1 and TRBJ2-1; a possible D gene is TRBD2 (5 bases). V shed 5 bases and J shed 9 bases, with 11 bases lying between them. CDR1 is DFQATT, CDR2 SNEGSKA, per germline (reference sequence). CDR3 length equals 11 residues. The CDR3 is CSAPRGSEQFF. For the CDR3, the DNA is TGCAGTGCTCCTCGGGGTAGTGAGCAGTTCTTC.

The rearrangement uses TRBV29-1 and TRBJ2-1; 12 bases are a match to TRBD2. The germline V gene has CDR1 SQVTM and CDR2 ANQGSEA. J was trimmed by 10 bases and V by 1 base; bases with no gene match: 11. This CDR3 has 16 amino acids. The chain's CDR3 is CSVEVMASGGAGEQFF. CDR3 DNA sequence: TGCAGCGTTGAAGTGATGGCTAGCGGGGGGGCGGGAGAGCAGTTCTTC.

This clone was detected only once. V gene TRBV6-4 combines with J gene TRBJ1-2; the D is unclear. There are 12 residues in the CDR3. In germline, CDR1 is MRHNA, CDR2 SNTAGT. The V gene lost 2 bases and the J gene lost 6 bases, with 7 bases spanning the gap. The CDR3 DNA reads as TGTGCCAGCAGTGACGGAGGGCATGGCTACACCTTC. This codes for CASSDGGHGYTF.

The chain has TRBV9 and TRBJ2-3, with 9 nucleotides matching TRBD2. CDR3 size: 16 residues. The germline V gene has CDR1 SGDLS and CDR2 YYNGEE. With V trimmed by 4 bases and J by 2 bases, 8 bases remained unmatched. The CDR3 loop is CASSTRGGDNTDTQYF. The CDR3 DNA is TGTGCCAGCAGCACGCGGGGGGGCGATAACACAGATACGCAGTATTTT.

Worth noting for this clone: The conserved phenylalanine or tryptophan normally closing the CDR3 is absent here, so this likely arose from a read error. The rearrangement uses TRBV6-5 and TRBJ1-5; the D gene is possibly TRBD1 (5 bases). Germline values: CDR1 MNHEY, CDR2 SVGAGI. Between the trimmed V and J ends, which lost 6 bases and 3 bases, there was a span of 12 bases. CDR3 size: 14 residues. CDR3 sequence: CASSLQASNQPQHL. CDR3 DNA: TGTGCCAGCAGCCTACAGGCCTCCAATCAGCCCCAGCATCTT.

The V and J genes are TRBV7-2 and TRBJ2-7, with D possibly matching TRBD2 (6 bases). Trimming shortened V by 11 bases and J by 4 bases, and 12 bases separated the two germline ends. The CDR3 totals 11 residues. Germline V gene lookup returns CDR1 SGHTA and CDR2 FQGNSA. In DNA, the CDR3 is TGTGCCCGGAGGCGGGAATACGAGCAGTACTTC. Residues: CARRREYEQYF.

This clone appeared once. The CDR3 spells CASSLSSGGTQYF. The CDR3 DNA follows: TGTGCCAGCAGTTTATCCTCAGGGGGGACCCAGTACTTC. This rearrangement joins TRBV27 to TRBJ2-5; 7 nucleotides match TRBD1. CDR1 MNHEY and CDR2 SMNVEV come from the germline V gene (reference sequence). The CDR3 runs 13 residues. J lost 7 bases, V lost 0 bases, and 2 bases had no gene match.

V usage is TRBV7-2 and J usage is TRBJ2-1; TRBD2 aligns across 7 bases. Trimming took 0 bases from V and 6 from J; bases not matched to a gene: 2. The CDR3 has 14 residues. Germline CDR1 and CDR2: SGHTA and FQGNSA. The CDR3 DNA is TGTGCCAGCAGCTTAGCCGGGAGGATCAATGAGCAGTTCTTC. The encoded protein is CASSLAGRINEQFF.

A few counts support this clone. The chain combines TRBV5-4 with TRBJ2-1; D is perhaps TRBD2 (5 bases). The CDR3 runs 14 residues. Deletions cut 4 bases from V and 7 bases from J, with 15 bases between. Germline V gene sequence: CDR1 SGHNT, CDR2 YYREEE (reference sequence). The CDR3 protein is CASSPRAVPNEQFF. The CDR3 DNA reads TGTGCCAGCAGCCCCCGAGCGGTACCTAATGAGCAGTTCTTC.

The gene calls are TRBV2 and TRBJ1-6; TRBD1 aligns across 9 bases. The CDR3 extends over 14 amino acids. Trimming took 7 bases from V and 10 from J; bases not matched to a gene: 8. CDR1 is SNHLY, CDR2 FYNNEI, per germline. The CDR3 DNA reads TGTGCCAGCAAACAGGGGGCCTCAGGATCACCCCTCCACTTT. Amino acids: CASKQGASGSPLHF.

Only one count was recorded for this clone. The gene calls are TRBV23-1 and TRBJ1-4, with D possibly TRBD1 on 6 matching bases. TRBV23-1 is assigned to the ORF class and has an uncertain function. Trimming stripped 4 bases from V and 8 bases from J, with 17 bases between. This CDR3 spans 15 amino acids. The CDR3 bases are TGCGCCAGCAGTCCCAAGCGGTTAGGGGGAGAAAAACTGTTTTTT. This sequence encodes CASSPKRLGGEKLFF.

V usage is TRBV2 and J usage is TRBJ2-3; no definite D call. The CDR3 has 17 amino acids. V lost 1 base, J lost 2 bases, and 16 bases lay in between. Germline CDR1 reads SNHLY; CDR2 reads FYNNEI. CDR3 coding DNA: TGTGCCAGCAGTGAAGTGCAGTCCCCCGTCTTCACAGATACGCAGTATTTT. Translation gives CASSEVQSPVFTDTQYF.

This clone came up a few times. The chain carries TRBV10-3 and TRBJ2-7; the match to TRBD2 covers 8 bases. Trimming removed 2 bases from V and 5 bases from J; junction bases left unmatched: 5. CDR3 length: 14 amino acids. Germline CDR1 reads ENHRY; CDR2 reads SYGVKD. The CDR3 here is CAISERGGRNEQYF. The DNA for the CDR3 is TGTGCCATCAGTGAGCGGGGGGGCCGGAACGAGCAGTACTTC.

The chain employs TRBV10-1 and TRBJ1-6, with a possible D match to TRBD1 (6 bases). V was pared by 1 base and J by 0 bases, with 13 bases between. The CDR3 is 18 amino acids. Germline CDR1 is WNHNN and CDR2 is SYGVQD (reference sequence). DNA of the CDR3: TGCGCCAGCAGTGAGTTCGGACAGCTGAGCTCCTATAATTCACCCCTCCACTTT. It encodes CASSEFGQLSSYNSPLHF.

There are a few counts of this clone. The V and J genes are TRBV6-5 and TRBJ1-2, with 10 bases that match TRBD1. This CDR3 spans 14 amino acids. From germline, CDR1 is MNHEY and CDR2 SVGAGI. Unmatched junction bases numbered 4, after V lost 5 bases and J lost 4 bases. The CDR3 here is CASSPGQGGYGYTF. Here the CDR3 DNA reads TGTGCCAGCAGTCCAGGACAGGGGGGCTATGGCTACACCTTC.

The V and J genes are TRBV7-9 and TRBJ2-2; D unclear. V gave up 6 bases and J gave up 8 bases, with 7 bases separating them. CDR1 and CDR2 (germline): SEHNR, FQNEAQ (reference sequence). This CDR3 comprises 11 residues. This chain's CDR3 is CASSILGELFF. CDR3 bases: TGTGCCAGCAGTATACTTGGGGAGCTGTTTTTT.

The V and J genes are TRBV5-1 and TRBJ2-5; maybe TRBD2 (5 bases). CDR3 length: 15 residues. Trimming removed 4 bases at V and 2 bases at J, with 15 bases between. Germline V CDR1 and CDR2: SGHRS, YFSETQ. The CDR3 nucleotides read TGCGCCAGCAGCGGCTCCCTGGGGAGTCAAGAGACCCAGTACTTC. Encoded protein: CASSGSLGSQETQYF.

The gene calls are TRBV6-5 and TRBJ2-5; 7 positions match TRBD1. The CDR3 extends over 14 amino acids. V lost 5 bases, J lost 5 bases, and 8 bases stayed unmatched. Germline V gene lookup returns CDR1 MNHEY and CDR2 SVGAGI. DNA for the CDR3: TGTGCCAGCAGTCCCGGGACAGAGGGGGAGACCCAGTACTTC. This encodes CASSPGTEGETQYF.